The rows below give T cell receptor beta chains drawn from one sample of a study of CD8+ T cells in alopecia areata. TCRdb's table, derived via immunoSEQ multiplex PCR, lists solely in-frame clones and lacks some. This sample carries 190,000 or so clones, roughly 64% of them seen once, and the ten largest clones take 5.5%. The sequenced sample was CD4+ T cells sorted from blood, obtained at week 24, from a patient treated with tofacitinib. The receptors originated from a human donor with alopecia areata. CDR3s include the opening cysteine and the closing phenylalanine or tryptophan. Fields, in order: clone size, V gene, D gene, J gene, CDR3 DNA, CDR3 protein. The D gene is left open where the match is weak. Size is stated for part of the rows, as once, few or many counts, or as a class when the clone is expanded.

>-|TRBV5-1|TRBD2|TRBJ2-5
TGCGCCAGCAGCCAGCGGGGGGGCCGCGAGACCCAGTACTTC
CASSQRGGRETQYF
>-|TRBV4-2|-|TRBJ2-5
TGTGCCAGCAGCCAAGATCGAGAGACCCAGTACTTC
CASSQDRETQYF
>-|TRBV18|TRBD1|TRBJ2-3
TGTGCCAGCTCACCACTGACTTCAGGGGGAGATACGCAGTATTTT
CASSPLTSGGDTQYF
>-|TRBV5-6|-|TRBJ2-5
TGTGCCAGCAGCTTGGACGACGAAGAGACCCAGTACTTC
CASSLDDEETQYF
>-|TRBV9|TRBD2|TRBJ2-3
TGTGCCAGCAGCGTGGGTAGCGGGAGTAGCACAGATACGCAGTATTTT
CASSVGSGSSTDTQYF
>-|TRBV27|-|TRBJ2-7
TGTGCCAGCAGTTTGGAGGGCCGCTACGAGCAGTACTTC
CASSLEGRYEQYF
>-|TRBV7-9|-|TRBJ1-2
TGTGCCAGCATCCTAGGAGGGGGTAGTTATGGCTACACCTTC
CASILGGGSYGYTF
>-|TRBV4-1|TRBD2|TRBJ2-3
TGCGCCAGCAGCCAAGTCGGGACTAGCGGCACAGATACGCAGTATTTT
CASSQVGTSGTDTQYF
>-|TRBV6-5|TRBD1|TRBJ1-2
TGTGCCAGCAGTTACCCGACAGGGAATGGCTACACCTTC
CASSYPTGNGYTF
>-|TRBV19|TRBD1|TRBJ1-1
TGTGCCAGTAGTACACGACAGGGGAACACTGAAGCTTTCTTT
CASSTRQGNTEAFF
>-|TRBV7-8|-|TRBJ2-7
TGTGCCAGCAGCTTACGGTCCTTCGAGCAGTACTTC
CASSLRSFEQYF
>-|TRBV5-4|-|TRBJ2-5
TGTGCCAGCAGCTTGGAGGGCAGAGCCCAAGAGACCCAGTACTTC
CASSLEGRAQETQYF
>-|TRBV29-1|-|TRBJ1-3
TGCAGCGTCCTGAAGGGAGGTAACACCATATATTTT
CSVLKGGNTIYF
>few|TRBV29-1|TRBD2|TRBJ2-3
TGCAGCGTTGGACTAGCGGGAGGCACAGATACGCAGTATTTT
CSVGLAGGTDTQYF
>-|TRBV29-1|-|TRBJ1-4
TGCAGCGTTGGAGGACAAGGGGGGGTTGGAAAACTGTTTTTT
CSVGGQGGVGKLFF
>-|TRBV5-4|-|TRBJ2-3
TGTGCCAGCAGCCCGGTCAGGGGAGGCACAGATACGCAGTATTTT
CASSPVRGGTDTQYF
>few|TRBV7-2|-|TRBJ1-1
TGTGCCAGCAGCTTAAGGTTTACGAACACTGAAGCTTTCTTT
CASSLRFTNTEAFF
>few|TRBV2|TRBD2|TRBJ2-1
TGTGCCAGCAGAGAGACTAGCGGGAGATTAGGTGAGCAGTTCTTC
CASRETSGRLGEQFF
>-|TRBV9|-|TRBJ2-1
TGTGCCAGCAGCAACGGGCAGGGCAAATACAATGAGCAGTTCTTC
CASSNGQGKYNEQFF
>-|TRBV2|-|TRBJ1-1
TGTGCCAGCCTTACGGGGTGGGCCACTGAAGCTTTCTTT
CASLTGWATEAFF
>-|TRBV18|-|TRBJ1-2
TGTGCCAGCTCACCGGACGCGGGCTACACCTTC
CASSPDAGYTF
>-|TRBV2|TRBD2|TRBJ2-7
TGTGCCAGCAGCCGTTTTGCGGGAGGGCCCGACGAGCAGTACTTC
CASSRFAGGPDEQYF
>few|TRBV29-1|-|TRBJ2-7
TGCAGCGTTGAAGATCCTAGAACTCCCGGACGGGAGCAGTACTTC
CSVEDPRTPGREQYF
>-|TRBV5-1|-|TRBJ2-5
TGCGCCAGCAGCTTGTTTGCGGGAAGTCAAGAGACCCAGTACTTC
CASSLFAGSQETQYF
>-|TRBV10-3|-|TRBJ1-1
TGTGCCATCAGTGGGGAGAACACTGAAGCTTTCTTT
CAISGENTEAFF
>-|TRBV9|-|TRBJ2-1
TGTGCCAGCAGCGTAGCGATAGATGAGCAGTTCTTC
CASSVAIDEQFF
>few|TRBV29-1|-|TRBJ2-5
TGCAGCGTTGAAGTGACTCTCCAAGAGACCCAGTACTTC
CSVEVTLQETQYF
>-|TRBV5-6|-|TRBJ1-1
TGTGCCAGCAGCTTACGGGGGGGAAACACTGAAGCTTTCTTT
CASSLRGGNTEAFF
>-|TRBV23-1|-|TRBJ2-1
TGCGCCGGGGATCAACTTCCGAGTGAGCAGTTCTTC
CAGDQLPSEQFF